This TCR beta chain was sequenced in a study of blood T cells in healthy people across ages. The CDR3 is 15 amino acids. With 1 base removed from V and 4 bases from J, the gap between germline ends came to 11 bases. Germline V gives CDR1 MGHRA, CDR2 YSYEKL. A sample-barcoded 5' primer and a J-beta primer mix were used in a second PCR of roughly 6 to 11 cycles. TCRdb independently ran MiXCR on the 5' RACE reads; one entry per CDR3 protein. Of fewer than 2 million distinct CDR3 sequences listed, about 39% are singletons. The sequenced sample consisted of blood. The receptor's source is a human donor in good health. The V gene is TRBV4-1, the J gene TRBJ2-1, with D perhaps TRBD1 or TRBD2 (5 bases each). This CDR3 reads CASSQVGDGYNEQFF. The DNA for the CDR3 is TGCGCCAGCAGCCAAGTTGGGGACGGATACAATGAGCAGTTCTTC.